This T cell receptor (beta chain) was sequenced in a study of blood T cell repertoires in COVID-19. As for the study in general: Material from acute and convalescent COVID-19 was sourced from the United States, Italy and Spain.

The authors' processing: The assay estimated nucleated cells by amplifying reference gene primers. TCRdb keeps only in-frame clones here, not all; method: immunoSEQ multiplex PCR. From that table come the V and J calls and clone size; the DNA was used to work out D and trimming. The data show 90,000 or so clones, with 80% to 90% seen just once and more than 4.5% held by the top ten. This clone was observed a single time. CDR1 is MNHEY, CDR2 SVGEGT, per germline. The CDR3 is made up of 15 amino acids. Trimming at V came to 4 bases and at J to 9 bases, leaving 7 bases not matched to a gene. The J gene is TRBJ2-1, the V gene TRBV6-2 or TRBV6-3; TRBD1 agrees at 12 bases. The sequenced material came from peripheral blood. This receptor was identified in an elderly woman with active COVID-19. The chain's CDR3 is CASSSPGQGASEQFF. The CDR3 DNA sequence: TGTGCCAGCAGTTCCCCGGGACAGGGGGCAAGTGAGCAGTTCTTC.